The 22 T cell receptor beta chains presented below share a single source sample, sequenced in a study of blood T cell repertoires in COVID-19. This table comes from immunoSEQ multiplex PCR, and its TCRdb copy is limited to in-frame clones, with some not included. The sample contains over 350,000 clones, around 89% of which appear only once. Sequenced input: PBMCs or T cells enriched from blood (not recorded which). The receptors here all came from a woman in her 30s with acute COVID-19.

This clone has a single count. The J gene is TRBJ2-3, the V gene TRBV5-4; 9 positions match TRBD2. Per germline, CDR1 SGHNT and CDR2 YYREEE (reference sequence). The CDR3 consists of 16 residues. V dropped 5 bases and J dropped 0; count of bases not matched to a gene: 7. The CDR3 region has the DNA TGTGCCAGCAGTTCCAAGCGGGGGGTTAGCACAGATACGCAGTATTTT. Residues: CASSSKRGVSTDTQYF.

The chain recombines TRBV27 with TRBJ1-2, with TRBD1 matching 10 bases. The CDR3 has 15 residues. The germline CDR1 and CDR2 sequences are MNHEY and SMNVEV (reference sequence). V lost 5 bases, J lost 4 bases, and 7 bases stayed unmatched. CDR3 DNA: TGTGCCAGCAGTCCTCGGGACAGGGGTGGCTATGGCTACACCTTC. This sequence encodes CASSPRDRGGYGYTF.

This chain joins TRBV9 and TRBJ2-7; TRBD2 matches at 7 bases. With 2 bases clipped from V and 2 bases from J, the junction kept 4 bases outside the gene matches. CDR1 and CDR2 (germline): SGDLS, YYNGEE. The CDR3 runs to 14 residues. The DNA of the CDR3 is TGTGCCAGCAGCGTGGGGACTACCGCCTACGAGCAGTACTTC. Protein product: CASSVGTTAYEQYF. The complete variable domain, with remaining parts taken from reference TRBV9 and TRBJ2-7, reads DSGVTQTPKHLITATGQRVTLRCSPRSGDLSVYWYQQSLDQGLQFLIQYYNGEERAKGNILERFSAQQFPDLHSELNLSSLELGDSALYFCASSVGTTAYEQYFGPGTRLTVT.

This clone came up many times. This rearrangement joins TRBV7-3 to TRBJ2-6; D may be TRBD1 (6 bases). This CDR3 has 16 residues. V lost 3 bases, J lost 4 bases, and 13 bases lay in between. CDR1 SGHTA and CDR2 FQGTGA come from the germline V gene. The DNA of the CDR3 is TGTGCCAGCAGCTTCAAACAGGGCTCCGGGGCCAACGTCCTGACTTTC. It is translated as CASSFKQGSGANVLTF.

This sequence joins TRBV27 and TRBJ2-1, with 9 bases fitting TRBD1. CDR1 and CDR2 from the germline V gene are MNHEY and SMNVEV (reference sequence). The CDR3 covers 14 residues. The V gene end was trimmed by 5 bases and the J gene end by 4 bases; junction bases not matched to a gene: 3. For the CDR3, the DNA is TGTGCCAGCAGTGACAGGGGGGGATACAATGAGCAGTTCTTC. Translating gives CASSDRGGYNEQFF.

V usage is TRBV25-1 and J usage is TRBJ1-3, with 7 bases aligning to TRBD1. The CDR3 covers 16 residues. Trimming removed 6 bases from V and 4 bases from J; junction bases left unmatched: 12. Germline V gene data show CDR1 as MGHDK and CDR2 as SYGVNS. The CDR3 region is CASRSDRGRGGNTIYF. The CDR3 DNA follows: TGTGCCAGCAGATCTGATAGGGGGCGAGGGGGAAACACCATATATTTT.

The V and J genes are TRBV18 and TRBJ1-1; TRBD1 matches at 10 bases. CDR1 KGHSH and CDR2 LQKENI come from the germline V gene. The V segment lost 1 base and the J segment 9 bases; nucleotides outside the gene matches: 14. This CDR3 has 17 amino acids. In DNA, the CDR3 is TGTGCCAGCTCACCACAAGAGTTGGGACAGGGGACAGTAAAAGCTTTCTTT. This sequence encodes CASSPQELGQGTVKAFF.

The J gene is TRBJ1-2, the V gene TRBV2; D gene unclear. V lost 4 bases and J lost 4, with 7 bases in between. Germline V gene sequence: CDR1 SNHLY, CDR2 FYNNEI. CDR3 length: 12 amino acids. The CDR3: CASSVTGYGYTF. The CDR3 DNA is TGTGCCAGCAGTGTCACGGGCTATGGCTACACCTTC.

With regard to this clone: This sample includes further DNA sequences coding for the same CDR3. This chain's CDR3 is CASSPLAGGYTDTQYF. Here the CDR3 DNA reads TGTGCCAGCTCACCGTTGGCAGGGGGGTACACAGATACGCAGTATTTT. The chain couples TRBV18 to TRBJ2-3; possibly TRBD1 for D (7 bases). Per the germline V gene, CDR1 is KGHSH and CDR2 is LQKENI. CDR3 size: 16 residues. V was pared by 3 bases and J by 2 bases, with 15 bases between. The entire variable domain, with the rest obtained from reference TRBV18 and TRBJ2-3, is as follows: NAGVMQNPRHLVRRRGQEARLRCSPMKGHSHVYWYRQLPEEGLKFMVYLQKENIIDESGMPKERFSAEFPKEGPSILRIQQVVRGDSAAYFCASSPLAGGYTDTQYFGPGTRLTVL.

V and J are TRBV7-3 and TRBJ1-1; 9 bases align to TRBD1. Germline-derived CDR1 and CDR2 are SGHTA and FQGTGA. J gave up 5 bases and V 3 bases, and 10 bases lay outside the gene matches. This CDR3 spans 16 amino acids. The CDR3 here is CASSFNRGQGETEAFF. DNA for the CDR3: TGTGCCAGCAGCTTTAACCGGGGACAGGGAGAGACTGAAGCTTTCTTT. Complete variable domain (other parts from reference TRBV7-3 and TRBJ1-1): GAGVSQTPSNKVTEKGKYVELRCDPISGHTALYWYRQSLGQGPEFLIYFQGTGAADDSGLPNDRFFAVRPEGSVSTLKIQRTERGDSAVYLCASSFNRGQGETEAFFGQGTRLTVV.

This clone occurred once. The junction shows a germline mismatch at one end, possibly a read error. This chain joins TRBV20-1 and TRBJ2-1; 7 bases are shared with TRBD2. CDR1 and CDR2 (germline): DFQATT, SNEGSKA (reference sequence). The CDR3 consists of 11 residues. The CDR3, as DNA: TGCAGTGCTAGTTTCAGGACTAGGGAGATCTTC. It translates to CSASFRTREIF.

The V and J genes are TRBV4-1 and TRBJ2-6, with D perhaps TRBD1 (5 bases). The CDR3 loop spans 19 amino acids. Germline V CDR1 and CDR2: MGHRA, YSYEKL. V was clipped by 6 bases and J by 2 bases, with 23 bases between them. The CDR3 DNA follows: TGCGCCAGCAGTCTTTACTTCCTCGACAGTCCAACTGGGGCCAACGTCCTGACTTTC. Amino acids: CASSLYFLDSPTGANVLTF.

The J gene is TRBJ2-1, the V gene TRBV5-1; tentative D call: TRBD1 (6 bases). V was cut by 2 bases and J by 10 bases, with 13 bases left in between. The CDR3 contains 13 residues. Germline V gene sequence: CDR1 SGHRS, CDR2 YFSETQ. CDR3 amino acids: CASSFPGTREQFF. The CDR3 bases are TGCGCCAGCAGCTTCCCCGGGACAAGGGAGCAGTTCTTC.

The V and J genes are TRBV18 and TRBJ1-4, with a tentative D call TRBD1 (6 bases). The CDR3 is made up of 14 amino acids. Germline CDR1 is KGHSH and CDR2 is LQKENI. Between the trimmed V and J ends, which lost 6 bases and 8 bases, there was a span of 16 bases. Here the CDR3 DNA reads TGTGCCAGCTCCCAGGACAGTGCGCCCGAAAAACTGTTTTTT. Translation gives CASSQDSAPEKLFF.

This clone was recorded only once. The CDR3 DNA reads TGTGCCCTCCAGGGAGGTAGCAATCAGCCCCAGCATTTT. Amino acid sequence: CALQGGSNQPQHF. V gene TRBV30 combines with J gene TRBJ1-5; D might be TRBD1 (5 bases). This CDR3 comprises 13 residues. Germline lookup yields CDR1 GTSNPN and CDR2 SVGIG (reference sequence). The V end was cut by 8 bases, the J end by 0 bases, with 11 bases between.

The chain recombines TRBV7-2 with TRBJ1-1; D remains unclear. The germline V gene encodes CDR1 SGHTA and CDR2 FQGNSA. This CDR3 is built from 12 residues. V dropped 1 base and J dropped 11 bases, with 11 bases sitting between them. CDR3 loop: CASSLGSPRAFF. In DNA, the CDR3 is TGTGCCAGCAGCTTAGGCTCCCCGAGGGCTTTCTTT.

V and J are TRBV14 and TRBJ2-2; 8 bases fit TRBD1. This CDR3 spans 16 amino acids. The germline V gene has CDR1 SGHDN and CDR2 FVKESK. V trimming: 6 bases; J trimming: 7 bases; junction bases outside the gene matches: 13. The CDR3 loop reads CASRPAAGQGYGELFF. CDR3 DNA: TGTGCCAGCAGGCCTGCCGCTGGACAGGGATACGGGGAGCTGTTTTTT.

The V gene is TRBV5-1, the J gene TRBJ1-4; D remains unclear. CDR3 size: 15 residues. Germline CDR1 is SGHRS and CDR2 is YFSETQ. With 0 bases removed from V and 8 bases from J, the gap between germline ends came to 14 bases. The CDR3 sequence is CASSLGVGVGEKLFF. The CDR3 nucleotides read TGCGCCAGCAGCTTGGGTGTCGGGGTCGGAGAAAAACTGTTTTTT.

The CDR3 region has the DNA TGCGCCAGCAGTTTTGGACATTTTAATTCACCCCTCCACTTT. Translation gives CASSFGHFNSPLHF. The V gene is TRBV4-1, the J gene TRBJ1-6; D might be TRBD1 (5 bases). Germline V gene lookup returns CDR1 MGHRA and CDR2 YSYEKL. V was shortened by 6 bases and J by 6 bases, with 12 bases between the two germline ends. CDR3 size: 14 residues.

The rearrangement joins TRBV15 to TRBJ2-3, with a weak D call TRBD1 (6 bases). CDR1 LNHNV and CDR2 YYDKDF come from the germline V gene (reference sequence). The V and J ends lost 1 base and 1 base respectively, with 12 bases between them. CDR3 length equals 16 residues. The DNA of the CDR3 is TGTGCCACCAGCAGAGCACAGGGTTCGGGCACAGATACGCAGTATTTT. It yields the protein CATSRAQGSGTDTQYF.

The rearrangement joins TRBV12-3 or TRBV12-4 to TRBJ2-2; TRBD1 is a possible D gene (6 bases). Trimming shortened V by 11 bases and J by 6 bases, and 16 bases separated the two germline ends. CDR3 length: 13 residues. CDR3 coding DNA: TGTGCCTCCGGGACACAGGGCGCCGGGGAGCTGTTTTTT. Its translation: CASGTQGAGELFF.

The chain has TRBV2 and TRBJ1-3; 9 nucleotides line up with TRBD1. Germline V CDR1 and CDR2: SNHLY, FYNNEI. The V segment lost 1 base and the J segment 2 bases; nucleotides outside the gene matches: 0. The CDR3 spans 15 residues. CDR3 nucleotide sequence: TGTGCCAGCAGTGAAGGGGACAGGGCTGGAAACACCATATATTTT. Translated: CASSEGDRAGNTIYF.